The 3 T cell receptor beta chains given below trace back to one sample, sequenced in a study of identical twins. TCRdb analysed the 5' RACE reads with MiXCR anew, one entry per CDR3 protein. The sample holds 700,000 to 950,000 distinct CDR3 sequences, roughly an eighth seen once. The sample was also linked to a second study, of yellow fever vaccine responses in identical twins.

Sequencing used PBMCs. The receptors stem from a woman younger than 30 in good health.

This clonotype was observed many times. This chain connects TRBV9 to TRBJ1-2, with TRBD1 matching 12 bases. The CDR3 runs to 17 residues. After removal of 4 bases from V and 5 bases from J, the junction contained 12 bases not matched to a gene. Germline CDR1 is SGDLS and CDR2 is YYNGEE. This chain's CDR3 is CASSPTGTGGGSYGYTF. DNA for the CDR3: TGTGCCAGCAGCCCGACCGGGACAGGGGGCGGAAGTTATGGCTACACCTTC.

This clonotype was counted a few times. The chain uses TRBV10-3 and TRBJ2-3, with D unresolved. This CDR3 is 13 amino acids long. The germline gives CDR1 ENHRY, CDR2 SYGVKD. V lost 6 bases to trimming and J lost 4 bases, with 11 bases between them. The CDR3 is CAISGGDADTQYF. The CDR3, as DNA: TGTGCCATCAGCGGCGGTGATGCAGATACGCAGTATTTT.

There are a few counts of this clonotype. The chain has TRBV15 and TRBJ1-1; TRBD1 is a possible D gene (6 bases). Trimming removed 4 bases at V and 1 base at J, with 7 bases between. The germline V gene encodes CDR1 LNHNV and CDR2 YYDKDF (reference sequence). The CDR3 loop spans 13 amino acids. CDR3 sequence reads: CATSKDRNTEAFF. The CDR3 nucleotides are TGTGCCACCAGCAAGGACAGGAACACTGAAGCTTTCTTT.